A single sample gave rise to the 15 T cell receptor beta chains below, sequenced in a study of T-cell memory formation after mild COVID-19. TCRdb re-analysed the 5' RACE reads in MiXCR, keeping a single row per CDR3 protein. The sample holds just over 300,000 distinct CDR3 sequences, roughly a fifth seen once. Material for sequencing was PBMCs or a T cell subset sorted from them (not recorded which). Source of these receptors: a man aged 18 to 35 who had mild COVID-19 (a few samples of this study predate the infection). Cell type and time point are not known.

This chain joins TRBV7-9 and TRBJ2-6, with 7 bases lining up with TRBD1. Germline CDR1 SEHNR, CDR2 FQNEAQ (reference sequence). The CDR3 is 18 amino acids. J was trimmed by 0 bases and V by 5 bases; bases with no gene match: 10. The CDR3 bases are TGTGCCAGCAGCACGACGGACAGGACTTCCTCTGGGGCCAACGTCCTGACTTTC. This sequence encodes CASSTTDRTSSGANVLTF.

This sequence joins TRBV2 and TRBJ2-1, with D maybe TRBD2 (6 bases). CDR3 length: 14 residues. V dropped 5 bases and J dropped 5 bases, with 13 bases sitting between them. Germline-derived CDR1 and CDR2 are SNHLY and FYNNEI. In DNA, the CDR3 is TGTGCCAGCAGTAATTGGGACTGGCACAATGAGCAGTTCTTC. This sequence encodes CASSNWDWHNEQFF.

This clonotype was counted many times. V gene TRBV5-1 combines with J gene TRBJ2-2, with no clear D. Looked up from germline, CDR1 is SGHRS and CDR2 is YFSETQ. V lost 1 base to trimming and J lost 1 base, with 5 bases between them. The CDR3 is 14 amino acids. CDR3 protein: CASSLFGNTGELFF. Here the CDR3 DNA reads TGCGCCAGCAGCTTGTTTGGGAACACCGGGGAGCTGTTTTTT.

This clonotype was recorded a few times. The V gene is TRBV6-1, the J gene TRBJ1-1; D possibly corresponds to TRBD1 (6 bases). Trimming cost V 9 bases and J 1 base, with 15 bases left between them. The CDR3 covers 14 residues. CDR1 and CDR2 (germline): MNHNS, SASEGT. The CDR3 here is CASTRGAENTEAFF. The CDR3 DNA reads as TGTGCCAGTACGAGGGGGGCGGAGAACACTGAAGCTTTCTTT.

This clonotype was observed a few times. This chain links TRBV12-3 or TRBV12-4 with TRBJ1-2, with a tentative D call TRBD1 (6 bases). The CDR3 has 17 amino acids. The ends were cut back, 1 base at V and 5 bases at J, with 20 bases in the middle. CDR3 protein: CASSLVRPAGGAYGYTF. CDR3 nucleotide sequence: TGTGCCAGCAGTTTAGTGCGACCAGCCGGGGGCGCGTATGGCTACACCTTC.

The chain uses TRBV7-2 and TRBJ1-6; a weak D match, TRBD1 (5 bases). Trimming stripped 1 base from V and 10 bases from J, with 14 bases between. From germline, CDR1 is SGHTA and CDR2 FQGNSA. This CDR3 is 15 amino acids long. The DNA of the CDR3 is TGTGCCAGCAGCTTAGGGGGCGAAGGCGGCTCACCCCTCCACTTT. Its protein product is CASSLGGEGGSPLHF.

The chain combines TRBV12-3 or TRBV12-4 with TRBJ2-7; TRBD2 matches at 7 bases. CDR3 length: 15 amino acids. V lost 5 bases, J lost 6 bases, and 13 bases stayed unmatched. CDR3 protein: CASSPIGGGFGEQYF. The CDR3 DNA reads as TGTGCCAGCAGTCCTATTGGGGGGGGGTTTGGCGAGCAGTACTTC.

V gene TRBV7-9 combines with J gene TRBJ2-2, with no clear D. CDR1 is SEHNR and CDR2 is FQNEAQ in the germline V gene (reference sequence). Deletions cut 2 bases from V and 6 bases from J, with 7 bases between. This CDR3 contains 13 residues. The CDR3 DNA sequence: TGTGCCAGCAGCTTATATATCCCCGGGGAGCTGTTTTTT. Translated: CASSLYIPGELFF.

The chain joins TRBV18 to TRBJ2-3, with 13 nucleotides matching TRBD2. The junction had 11 bases not matched to a gene; V was cut back by 4 bases and J by 1 base. CDR1 is KGHSH and CDR2 is LQKENI in the germline V gene. CDR3 size: 19 residues. The CDR3: CASSRAVIGTSGGTDTQYF. CDR3 DNA: TGTGCCAGCTCACGGGCCGTCATCGGGACTAGCGGGGGCACAGATACGCAGTATTTT.

The chain uses TRBV6-2 or TRBV6-3 and TRBJ2-1, with D perhaps matching TRBD2 (5 bases). Between the trimmed V and J ends, which lost 5 bases and 0 bases, there was a span of 23 bases. CDR1 and CDR2 from the germline V gene are MNHEY and SVGEGT. The CDR3 is made up of 19 amino acids. The DNA for the CDR3 is TGTGCCAGCAGTCCTGATATGTTACTAGGGAGTAGCTCCTACAATGAGCAGTTCTTC. This sequence encodes CASSPDMLLGSSSYNEQFF.

This clonotype has more than one count but fewer than ten. This chain links TRBV4-3 with TRBJ2-3; D gene unclear. Germline V CDR1 and CDR2: LGHNA, YSLEER. Trimming removed 5 bases from V and 4 bases from J, with 16 bases in between. This CDR3 has 15 residues. This CDR3 is CASSAHPRPPDTQYF. The CDR3, as DNA: TGCGCCAGCAGCGCCCACCCTAGGCCTCCAGATACGCAGTATTTT.

V and J are TRBV9 and TRBJ2-3, with D possibly matching TRBD2 (5 bases). Germline V lookup: CDR1 SGDLS, CDR2 YYNGEE. The CDR3 contains 15 residues. The ends were cut back, 0 bases at V and 5 bases at J, with 13 bases in the middle. This chain's CDR3 is CASSVERGSRDTQYF. CDR3 bases: TGTGCCAGCAGCGTAGAACGGGGTAGTAGAGATACGCAGTATTTT.

The sample holds many counts of this clonotype. The rearrangement joins TRBV4-1 to TRBJ1-5; D uncertain. Trimming removed 4 bases at V and 0 bases at J, with 10 bases between. Looked up from germline, CDR1 is MGHRA and CDR2 is YSYEKL. The CDR3 runs 15 residues. In DNA form, the CDR3 reads TGCGCCAGCAGCCCCCGACACGTTAGCAATCAGCCCCAGCATTTT. This codes for CASSPRHVSNQPQHF.

The rearrangement links TRBV20-1 to TRBJ2-3, with 11 bases that match TRBD2. Trimming cost V 6 bases and J 3 bases; bases outside gene matches: 5. CDR1 is DFQATT, CDR2 SNEGSKA, per germline (reference sequence). The length of the CDR3 is 14 residues. CDR3 nucleotides: TGCAGTGCCGTAACTAGCGGGGGTACAGATACGCAGTATTTT. Amino acids: CSAVTSGGTDTQYF.

A word on this clonotype: A much larger clone is a single base away; this may be a read error. The rearrangement uses TRBV7-9 and TRBJ2-7, with D tentatively TRBD2 (5 bases). V lost 4 bases and J 3 bases, leaving 10 bases between the germline ends. The germline V gene has CDR1 SEHNR and CDR2 FQNEAQ (reference sequence). This CDR3 has 13 amino acids. The CDR3 reads CASSSGRDYEQYF. The CDR3 region has the DNA TGTGCCAGCAGCTCTGGACGGGACTACGAGCAGTACTTC.